Listed here are 28 T cell receptor beta chains from one sample, sequenced in a study of T cells after yellow fever vaccination. TCRdb used MiXCR to reprocess the 5' RACE reads, holding one entry per CDR3 protein. The sample records about 210,000 distinct CDR3 sequences, approximately 3% being singletons. The source was CD4+ T cells sorted from PBMCs, collected 10 days after the yellow fever booster vaccination. The receptors were gathered from a man in his late teens or twenties who received the YFV17D yellow fever vaccine.

The rearrangement links TRBV6-6 to TRBJ2-1, with 14 bases fitting TRBD2. V shed 2 bases, J shed 11 bases, and the junction held 11 bases outside the gene matches. The germline gives CDR1 MNHNY, CDR2 SVGAGI (reference sequence). The CDR3 spans 17 residues. CDR3 residues: CASSYDPGTSGGAKQFF. Here the CDR3 DNA reads TGTGCCAGCAGTTACGATCCCGGGACTAGCGGGGGTGCTAAGCAGTTCTTC.

This chain uses TRBV27 with TRBJ1-2, with 10 bases matching TRBD1. Germline CDR1 and CDR2: MNHEY and SMNVEV (reference sequence). This CDR3 has 15 amino acids. The J segment lost 8 bases and the V segment lost 0 bases, leaving 6 bases of the junction unmatched. CDR3 region: CASSLSDWDRGGYTF. Here the CDR3 DNA reads TGTGCCAGCAGTTTATCGGATTGGGACAGGGGAGGCTACACCTTC.

There are a few counts of this clonotype. This sequence joins TRBV5-7 and TRBJ2-3; TRBD1 aligns across 12 bases. TRBV5-7 is designated an ORF whose function remains uncertain. Unmatched junction bases numbered 10, after V lost 5 bases and J lost 6 bases. This CDR3 region has 16 residues. The CDR3 reads CASRAGTGGAGDTQYF. The CDR3 DNA reads as TGTGCCAGCAGAGCTGGGACAGGGGGCGCAGGGGATACGCAGTATTTT.

This clonotype was observed many times. This chain uses TRBV5-4 with TRBJ2-5, with a tentative D call TRBD1 (6 bases). Germline V gives CDR1 SGHNT, CDR2 YYREEE (reference sequence). V was shortened by 6 bases and J by 0 bases, with 12 bases between the two germline ends. This CDR3 has 14 amino acids. CDR3 coding DNA: TGTGCCAGCACCGAAACAGGGTACCAAGAGACCCAGTACTTC. This sequence encodes CASTETGYQETQYF.

The chain has TRBV30 and TRBJ2-5; D ambiguous. The CDR3 contains 11 residues. Germline V gene lookup returns CDR1 GTSNPN and CDR2 SVGIG (reference sequence). Trimming pared 4 bases from V and 2 bases from J, leaving 5 bases between. The CDR3 spells CAWNSQETQYF. The CDR3 DNA reads as TGTGCCTGGAACAGTCAAGAGACCCAGTACTTC.

This clonotype was observed at least ten times. The chain carries TRBV2 and TRBJ2-5; the D gene could be TRBD1 or TRBD2 (6 bases each). This CDR3 contains 15 residues. Germline V gives CDR1 SNHLY, CDR2 FYNNEI. V gave up 4 bases and J gave up 5 bases, with 17 bases separating them. The CDR3 region is CASSVPRGLRETQYF. The CDR3 bases are TGTGCCAGCAGTGTTCCCAGGGGACTTCGGGAGACCCAGTACTTC.

The rearrangement joins TRBV7-2 to TRBJ2-1; D call uncertain. Germline V gene data show CDR1 as SGHTA and CDR2 as FQGNSA. This CDR3 has 15 amino acids. Trimming stripped 3 bases from V and 0 bases from J, with 9 bases between. CDR3: CASSFSSGSYNEQFF. The CDR3 DNA is TGTGCCAGCAGCTTCTCCTCCGGCTCCTACAATGAGCAGTTCTTC.

This clonotype was seen at least ten times. The V gene is TRBV3-1, the J gene TRBJ1-6; 7 bases align to TRBD1. Germline CDR1 LGHDT, CDR2 YNNKEL (reference sequence). This CDR3 contains 15 residues. J was trimmed by 6 bases and V by 5 bases; bases with no gene match: 7. The CDR3 DNA follows: TGTGCCAGCAGCACACGCACAGGGGTTAATTCACCCCTCCACTTT. The encoded protein is CASSTRTGVNSPLHF.

This clonotype was seen many times. The chain uses TRBV4-3 and TRBJ2-1; perhaps TRBD2 as D (5 bases). Germline assignment: CDR1 LGHNA and CDR2 YSLEER. The CDR3 spans 15 residues. Trimming took 4 bases from V and 7 from J, leaving 17 bases between them. CDR3 residues: CASSRRGRSGNEQFF. The CDR3 bases are TGCGCCAGCAGCCGCAGAGGGCGTTCGGGGAATGAGCAGTTCTTC.

This clonotype was seen at least ten times. CDR3 coding DNA: TGCGCCAACCGATTGGGCCCCAGGGAGCCCAGAGGTGGCTACACCTTC. Its translation: CANRLGPREPRGGYTF. The chain has TRBV5-1 and TRBJ1-2, with D perhaps matching TRBD1 (5 bases). CDR1 is SGHRS, CDR2 YFSETQ, per germline. V was clipped by 9 bases and J by 7 bases, with 28 bases between them. The CDR3 has 16 residues.

This clonotype occurred many times. The chain joins TRBV7-6 to TRBJ2-7; 11 positions match TRBD2. Germline trimming cut 1 base from V and 0 bases from J; bases unmatched to any gene: 14. The CDR3 is 20 amino acids. Per germline, CDR1 SGHVS and CDR2 FNYEAQ. CDR3 sequence: CASSLEIGLAGGPSSYEQYF. The DNA of the CDR3 is TGTGCCAGCAGCTTAGAGATCGGGCTAGCGGGGGGTCCTAGCTCCTACGAGCAGTACTTC.

This chain uses TRBV19 with TRBJ1-2; a weak D match, TRBD1 (6 bases). The CDR3 has 13 amino acids. V lost 9 bases to trimming and J lost 8 bases, with 19 bases between them. From germline, CDR1 is LNHDA and CDR2 SQIVND (reference sequence). DNA for the CDR3: TGTGCCAGCAGAACCGGACAGCAAAGGGGCTACACCTTC. Its translation: CASRTGQQRGYTF. Full variable domain (rest looked up from reference TRBV19 and TRBJ1-2): DGGITQSPKYLFRKEGQNVTLSCEQNLNHDAMYWYRQDPGQGLRLIYYSQIVNDFQKGDIAEGYSVSREKKESFPLTVTSAQKNPTAFYLCASRTGQQRGYTFGSGTRLTVV.

There are many counts of this clonotype. The gene calls are TRBV7-2 and TRBJ2-7, with 7 bases aligning to TRBD1. CDR3 length equals 15 residues. CDR1 and CDR2 from the germline V gene are SGHTA and FQGNSA. After removal of 5 bases from V and 4 bases from J, the junction contained 11 bases not matched to a gene. DNA for the CDR3: TGTGCCAGCAGCCGAAAAACAGGGGAAGATTACGAGCAGTACTTC. Translated: CASSRKTGEDYEQYF.

The chain joins TRBV6-5 to TRBJ1-1; D not resolved. CDR1 and CDR2 from the germline V gene are MNHEY and SVGAGI. V was trimmed by 4 bases and J by 6 bases, leaving 18 bases between them. The CDR3 length is 15 residues. This chain's CDR3 is CASSSEWWKKAEAFF. Here the CDR3 DNA reads TGTGCCAGCAGTTCCGAATGGTGGAAGAAGGCTGAAGCTTTCTTT.

The sample holds a few counts of this clonotype. V is TRBV2 and J is TRBJ1-1; D gene unclear. The CDR3 consists of 13 residues. Germline-derived CDR1 and CDR2 are SNHLY and FYNNEI. The germline V and J ends were trimmed by 6 bases and 1 base, with 9 bases remaining between them. DNA for the CDR3: TGTGCCAGCAGGTCGAACAGGAACACTGAAGCTTTCTTT. Translation gives CASRSNRNTEAFF.

This clonotype was counted many times. The rearrangement uses TRBV11-2 and TRBJ2-7, with D tentatively TRBD2 (5 bases). CDR1 and CDR2 (germline): SGHAT, FQNNGV. Trimming cost V 0 bases and J 3 bases, with 12 bases left between them. The CDR3 runs to 15 residues. The CDR3 here is CASSLDLARGYEQYF. In DNA form, the CDR3 reads TGTGCCAGCAGCTTAGACCTAGCCCGGGGCTACGAGCAGTACTTC.

This clonotype was found a few times. The J gene is TRBJ1-1, the V gene TRBV7-2; 7 bases fit TRBD1. The junction had 12 bases not matched to a gene; V was cut back by 7 bases and J by 4 bases. The CDR3 covers 15 residues. The germline CDR1 and CDR2 sequences are SGHTA and FQGNSA. The CDR3 coding sequence is TGTGCCAGCAACCCGACAGGGCTCCTTGGCACTGAAGCTTTCTTT. Translation: CASNPTGLLGTEAFF.

This clonotype was found many times. This sequence joins TRBV7-3 and TRBJ2-3, with a weak D call TRBD1 (5 bases). Germline V CDR1 and CDR2: SGHTA, FQGTGA. CDR3 length: 14 residues. V was cut by 2 bases and J by 3 bases, with 9 bases left in between. The CDR3 DNA reads as TGTGCCAGCAGCTTATTCCAGGGAACAGATACGCAGTATTTT. It specifies CASSLFQGTDTQYF. The full variable domain, its missing parts supplied by reference TRBV7-3 and TRBJ2-3, is GAGVSQTPSNKVTEKGKYVELRCDPISGHTALYWYRQSLGQGPEFLIYFQGTGAADDSGLPNDRFFAVRPEGSVSTLKIQRTERGDSAVYLCASSLFQGTDTQYFGPGTRLTVL.

CDR3 region: CASSYSGASSGNEQFF. The CDR3 nucleotides read TGTGCCAGCAGTTACAGTGGGGCTTCGAGCGGGAATGAGCAGTTCTTC. The chain couples TRBV6-5 to TRBJ2-1; D is perhaps TRBD2 (6 bases). V gave up 2 bases and J gave up 7 bases, with 18 bases separating them. The CDR3 sequence is 16 residues long. Per the germline V gene, CDR1 is MNHEY and CDR2 is SVGAGI.

This clonotype was seen at least ten times. The chain uses TRBV6-2 or TRBV6-3 and TRBJ2-1; D not certain. CDR3 length equals 13 residues. From germline, CDR1 is MNHEY and CDR2 SVGEGT. With 0 bases removed from V and 3 bases from J, the gap between germline ends came to 3 bases. The CDR3 DNA follows: TGTGCCAGCAGTTACTCTAGCTACAATGAGCAGTTCTTC. Translating gives CASSYSSYNEQFF.

The chain joins TRBV18 to TRBJ2-1; D may be TRBD1 (5 bases). The CDR3 is 13 amino acids. Trimming took off 4 bases at V and 2 bases at J, with 6 bases between the two ends. Looked up from germline, CDR1 is KGHSH and CDR2 is LQKENI. The chain's CDR3 is CASSQTAYNEQFF. CDR3 DNA sequence: TGTGCCAGCTCACAGACAGCCTACAATGAGCAGTTCTTC.

This clonotype has at least ten counts. J is TRBJ2-5 and V is TRBV7-8; no firm D call. The V end was cut by 5 bases, the J end by 0 bases, with 16 bases between. The germline V gene encodes CDR1 SGHVS and CDR2 FQNEAQ. The CDR3 is made up of 16 amino acids. The CDR3 DNA sequence: TGTGCCAGCAGCCCCCGGCCTGGCCTGTACCAAGAGACCCAGTACTTC. Its protein product is CASSPRPGLYQETQYF.

The table lists this clonotype with many counts. This chain joins TRBV27 and TRBJ2-1; TRBD2 is a possible D gene (7 bases). Trimming stripped 3 bases from V and 6 bases from J, with 12 bases between. This CDR3 region has 14 residues. Germline V gene lookup returns CDR1 MNHEY and CDR2 SMNVEV (reference sequence). The CDR3 protein is CASSFAGATNEQFF. DNA of the CDR3: TGTGCCAGCAGTTTCGCGGGGGCGACCAATGAGCAGTTCTTC.

In this sample, this clonotype turned up a few times. The chain uses TRBV4-3 and TRBJ2-7, with D possibly called TRBD1 or TRBD2 (5 bases each). This CDR3 region has 14 residues. Looked up from germline, CDR1 is LGHNA and CDR2 is YSLEER. The V and J ends lost 0 bases and 9 bases respectively, with 15 bases between them. The CDR3 DNA reads TGCGCCAGCAGCCAAGAGTTTGAGGGGTTGTTGCAGTACTTC. Residues: CASSQEFEGLLQYF.

J is TRBJ2-3 and V is TRBV4-2; D remains unclear. Per the germline V gene, CDR1 is LGHNA and CDR2 is YNFKEQ. The CDR3 spans 15 residues. Trimming shortened V by 2 bases and J by 2 bases, and 11 bases separated the two germline ends. CDR3 bases: TGTGCCAGCAGCCAACTAATCGGGCCCACAGATACGCAGTATTTT. Amino acid sequence: CASSQLIGPTDTQYF.

J is TRBJ2-2 and V is TRBV5-4; maybe TRBD2 (6 bases). V lost 0 bases to trimming and J lost 3 bases, with 9 bases between them. This CDR3 has 15 amino acids. The germline CDR1 and CDR2 sequences are SGHNT and YYREEE (reference sequence). The CDR3 loop reads CASSLGTIDTGELFF. The CDR3 region has the DNA TGTGCCAGCAGCTTGGGGACTATCGACACCGGGGAGCTGTTTTTT.

This clonotype was seen repeatedly, ten times or more. This rearrangement joins TRBV28 to TRBJ1-2; D may be TRBD1 (6 bases). V lost 2 bases and J lost 8, with 9 bases in between. CDR3 length: 12 amino acids. Per the germline V gene, CDR1 is MDHEN and CDR2 is SYDVKM. CDR3 sequence reads: CASSLTGRGYTF. The CDR3 bases are TGTGCCAGCAGTTTAACAGGGAGGGGCTACACCTTC.

Here the CDR3 DNA reads TGTGCTAGTGCTCAAGAGTTCGGTTTCGTCACCGGGGAGCTGTTTTTT. Its translation: CASAQEFGFVTGELFF. This chain connects TRBV12-5 to TRBJ2-2; D call uncertain. Germline lookup yields CDR1 LGHNT and CDR2 FRNRAP. The length of the CDR3 is 16 residues. Trimming left V 7 bases short and J 4 bases short, with 19 bases between.